The entry below describes one TCR beta chain. The antigen is undetermined. This specimen comes from a study of T cells in Graves' hyperthyroidism and ophthalmopathy. The study's findings and limits: From stable hyperthyroidism, ophthalmopathy was separated by a 13 V-J model. In blood, most of the thyroid clonotypes expanded above 0.001 were also present.

PBMCs came from 7.5 to 10 ml fresh peripheral blood. Amplification of TCR beta CDR3 regions was performed using RNA transcripts as template. First-round RT-PCR of the TCR CDR3 relied on the HTBI primer set. TCRdb called the multiplex PCR reads again in MiXCR, with one record for every CDR3 protein. This sample has about 840,000 distinct CDR3 sequences, with around 39% found just once. This receptor was taken from a man aged 18 to 29 with Graves' hyperthyroidism. The sequenced material came from blood.

The CDR3 DNA follows: TGCAGTGCGCTTTTAGCCGAGCAGTACTTC. It translates to CSALLAEQYF. The chain employs TRBV20-1 and TRBJ2-7; no firm D call. The CDR3 is 10 amino acids. Germline V gene lookup returns CDR1 DFQATT and CDR2 SNEGSKA (reference sequence). V was shortened by 6 bases and J by 6 bases, with 9 bases between the two germline ends.